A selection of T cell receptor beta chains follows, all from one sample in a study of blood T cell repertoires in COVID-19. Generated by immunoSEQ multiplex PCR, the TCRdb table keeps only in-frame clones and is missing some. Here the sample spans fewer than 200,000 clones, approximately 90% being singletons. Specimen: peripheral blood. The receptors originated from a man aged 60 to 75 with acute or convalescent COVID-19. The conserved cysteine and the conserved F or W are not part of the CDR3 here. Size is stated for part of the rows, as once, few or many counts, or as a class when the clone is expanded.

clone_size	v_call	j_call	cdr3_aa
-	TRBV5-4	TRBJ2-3	ASRDRNTDTQY
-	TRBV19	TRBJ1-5	ASTRDRVLNQPQH
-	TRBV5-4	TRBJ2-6	ASSWTLSSGANVLT
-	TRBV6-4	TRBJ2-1	ASAINRAQVNEQF
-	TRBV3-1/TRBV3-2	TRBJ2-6	ASSQGQAPGANVLT
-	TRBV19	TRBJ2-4	ASSVDRKNIQY
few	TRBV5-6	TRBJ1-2	ASSVDRGQDYGYT
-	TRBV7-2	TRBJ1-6	ASSLDRGENNSPLH
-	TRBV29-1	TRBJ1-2	SVPGQGVNGYT
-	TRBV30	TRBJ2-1	ACYSYNEQF
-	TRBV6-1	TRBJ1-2	ASSEMYRGLYGYT
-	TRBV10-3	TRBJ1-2	AISESGGANYGYT
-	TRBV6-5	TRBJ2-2	ASSYGGGTSAGELF
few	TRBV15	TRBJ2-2	ATSRDWARGTGELF
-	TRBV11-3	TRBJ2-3	ASRKREETDTQY
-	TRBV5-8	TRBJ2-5	ASSSGTGVQETQY
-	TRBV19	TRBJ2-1	ASRQPSVREQF
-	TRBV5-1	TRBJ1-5	ASSLGQGGQPQH
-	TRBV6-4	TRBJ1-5	ASSRGWGQPQH
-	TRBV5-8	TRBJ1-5	ASSLRQGRQPQH
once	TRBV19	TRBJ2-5	ASSIGRLETQY
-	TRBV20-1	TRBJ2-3	SASSPGGYTQY
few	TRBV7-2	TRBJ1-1	ASSLDRADTEAF
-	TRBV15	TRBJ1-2	ATSREAYGYT
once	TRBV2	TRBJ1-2	ASSDGRGGYGYT
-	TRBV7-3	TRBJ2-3	ASSRFGESDTQY
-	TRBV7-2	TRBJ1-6	ASSLDRPDNSPLH
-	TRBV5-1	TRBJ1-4	ASSLAGASNEKLF
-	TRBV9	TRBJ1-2	ASSVSGTGGYGYT
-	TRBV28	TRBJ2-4	ASSSFGGTGALNIQY
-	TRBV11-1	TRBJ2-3	ASSGPSVADTQY
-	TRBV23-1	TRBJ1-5	ASSSDRGNQPQH
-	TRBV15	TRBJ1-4	ATSRDSRTRI
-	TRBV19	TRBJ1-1	ASSMPGTGATEAF
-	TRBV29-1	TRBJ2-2	SVRTGYGELF
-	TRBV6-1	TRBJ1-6	ASSEGLNSPLH
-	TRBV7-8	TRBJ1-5	ASSLAADSNQPQH
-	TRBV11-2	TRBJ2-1	ASSPRLAGGRSSYNEQF